This TCR beta chain came from a study of cytomegalovirus exposure and HLA in healthy donors. V was clipped by 3 bases and J by 0 bases; unmatched bases: 7. Germline V gene lookup returns CDR1 MNHNS and CDR2 SASEGT. The CDR3 sequence is 17 residues long. PCR employed 60 Vbeta and 13 Jbeta primers. Produced via immunoSEQ multiplex PCR; TCRdb's table is partial and in-frame only. The sample lists approximately 150,000 clones, 80% occurring once. Sequencing was carried out using PBMCs. The chain has TRBV6-1 and TRBJ1-1; 10 nucleotides agree with TRBD1. This receptor was taken from a woman aged 45-60 years in good health and CMV-seronegative. CDR3 loop: CASSETGGRGMNTEAFF. The CDR3 coding sequence is TGTGCCAGCAGTGAGACAGGGGGCAGAGGAATGAACACTGAAGCTTTCTTT.